A single sample is the source of the 23 T cell receptor gamma chains below, sequenced in a study of gamma-delta T cells after stem cell transplantation (dated by TCRdb to the mid-2010s). The library was made by RT-PCR. The listed sequencing device is Illumina MiSeq. TCRdb reran clone calling on the public reads with CATT; rows sharing one DNA sequence were then combined. The sample yields 400 to 500 gamma-chain clones; about 60% were counted once. Jointly, the top ten make up around 36% of the sample. Source material: gamma-delta T cells. Receptors originate from a human donor. It is not recorded whose cells these are; they may come from a transplant donor.

This clone has just a few counts. The sample holds other DNA sequences that translate to the same CDR3. The V gene is TRGV9, the J gene TRGJ1 or TRGJ2. TCRdb does not report a J gene; here it was assigned by matching the DNA to germline references. Germline V lookup: CDR1 GITISATS, CDR2 ISYDGTV (reference sequence). V shed 0 bases, J shed 10 bases, and the junction held 3 bases outside the gene matches. The CDR3 sequence is 11 residues long. CDR3: CALWEVRKKLF. Here the CDR3 DNA reads TGTGCCTTGTGGGAGGTGCGGAAGAAACTCTTT.

The CDR3 DNA follows: TGTGCCTTGTGGGAGGTGCAGTCCGGTTATTATAAGAAACTCTTT. Translated, it gives CALWEVQSGYYKKLF. This chain links TRGV9 with TRGJ1 or TRGJ2. TCRdb does not report a J gene; here it was assigned by matching the DNA to germline references. Germline V gene data show CDR1 as GITISATS and CDR2 as ISYDGTV (reference sequence). The CDR3 is 15 residues long. The ends lost 0 bases at V and 3 bases at J; junction bases unmatched: 8.

Only a few counts were recorded for this clone. Other DNA sequences in this sample translate to the same CDR3. This sequence joins TRGV9 and TRGJP. Germline matching of the DNA provided the J gene here, since TCRdb leaves it blank. CDR1 and CDR2 from the germline V gene are GITISATS and ISYDGTV (reference sequence). J lost 7 bases, V lost 0 bases, and 3 bases had no gene match. The CDR3 covers 16 residues. The CDR3 here is CALWEVLELGKKIKVF. CDR3 nucleotides: TGTGCCTTGTGGGAGGTGCTTGAGTTGGGCAAAAAAATCAAGGTATTT.

This clone is labeled large. The chain is built from TRGV9 and TRGJP. TCRdb leaves out the J gene; it was filled in here by matching the DNA to germline. This CDR3 has 19 residues. From germline, CDR1 is GITISATS and CDR2 ISYDGTV (reference sequence). V dropped 0 bases and J dropped 9; count of bases not matched to a gene: 14. This CDR3 reads CALWEVHPKPGLGKKIKVF. CDR3 nucleotides: TGTGCCTTGTGGGAGGTGCACCCCAAACCAGGGTTGGGCAAAAAAATCAAGGTATTT.

Points on this clone: The same CDR3 is also encoded by other DNA sequences in this sample. This chain connects TRGV9 to TRGJP. The J gene, left out of TCRdb, was set here by checking the DNA against germline. Trimming took 1 base from V and 5 from J; bases not matched to a gene: 2. Germline-derived CDR1 and CDR2 are GITISATS and ISYDGTV (reference sequence). The CDR3 extends over 16 amino acids. CDR3 coding DNA: TGTGCCTTGTGGGAGGTAGAAGAGTTGGGCAAAAAAATCAAGGTATTT. The encoded protein is CALWEVEELGKKIKVF.

V is TRGV9 and J is TRGJP. The J gene comes from matching the DNA to germline here; TCRdb lacks it. From germline, CDR1 is GITISATS and CDR2 ISYDGTV (reference sequence). CDR3 length equals 16 residues. Losses at the gene ends were 4 bases for V and 5 bases for J; bases not matched to a gene: 5. The CDR3: CALWDVKELGKKIKVF. In DNA, the CDR3 is TGTGCCTTGTGGGATGTAAAAGAGTTGGGCAAAAAAATCAAGGTATTT.

The chain couples TRGV8 to TRGJP2. The J gene, not given by TCRdb, was assigned here from a germline match of the nucleotide sequence. Germline V lookup: CDR1 VENAVY, CDR2 YDSYNSRV. This CDR3 spans 14 amino acids. The V gene end was trimmed by 1 base and the J gene end by 2 bases; junction bases not matched to a gene: 1. This chain's CDR3 is CATWDSSSDWIKTF. As DNA, the CDR3 is TGTGCCACCTGGGATAGCAGTAGTGATTGGATCAAGACGTTT.

The chain recombines TRGV9 with TRGJP. Here the J gene came from matching the DNA to germline, since TCRdb omits it. Unmatched junction bases numbered 7, after V lost 2 bases and J lost 6 bases. The CDR3 runs 17 residues. Germline CDR1 and CDR2: GITISATS and ISYDGTV (reference sequence). CDR3 bases: TGTGCCTTGTGGGAGGCCCCCCGAGAGTTGGGCAAAAAAATCAAGGTATTT. Encoded protein: CALWEAPRELGKKIKVF.

The table lists this clone with a few counts. The V gene is TRGV9, the J gene TRGJP. Since TCRdb gives no J gene, matching the DNA to germline was used here to assign it. The CDR3 sequence is 16 residues long. Germline CDR1 and CDR2: GITISATS and ISYDGTV (reference sequence). V lost 3 bases and J lost 7; bases outside the gene matches: 6. CDR3 DNA sequence: TGTGCCTTGTGGGAGATTCGCGAGTTGGGCAAAAAAATCAAGGTATTT. It codes for CALWEIRELGKKIKVF.

Only a few counts were recorded for this clone. The V call is TRGV9, the J call TRGJP. Because TCRdb records no J gene, it was assigned here through a match of the DNA to germline. V dropped 6 bases and J dropped 6; count of bases not matched to a gene: 2. From germline, CDR1 is GITISATS and CDR2 ISYDGTV (reference sequence). The CDR3 is 14 amino acids. The CDR3 sequence: CALWSELGKKIKVF. CDR3 in DNA: TGTGCCTTGTGGTCAGAGTTGGGCAAAAAAATCAAGGTATTT.

This chain connects TRGV9 to TRGJP. TCRdb offers no J gene call, so here the DNA was matched to germline to obtain one. CDR1 GITISATS and CDR2 ISYDGTV come from the germline V gene (reference sequence). The ends lost 0 bases at V and 7 bases at J; junction bases unmatched: 6. The CDR3 has 17 amino acids. The CDR3 spells CALWEVQGELGKKIKVF. In nucleotides, the CDR3 is TGTGCCTTGTGGGAGGTGCAGGGCGAGTTGGGCAAAAAAATCAAGGTATTT.

The gene calls are TRGV9 and TRGJ1 or TRGJ2. TCRdb offers no J gene call, so here the DNA was matched to germline to obtain one. Germline CDR1 is GITISATS and CDR2 is ISYDGTV (reference sequence). The CDR3 covers 15 residues. After removal of 1 base from V and 0 bases from J, the junction contained 6 bases not matched to a gene. CDR3 nucleotide sequence: TGTGCCTTGTGGGAGGTCCAGGGGAATTATTATAAGAAACTCTTT. This encodes CALWEVQGNYYKKLF.

V usage is TRGV9 and J usage is TRGJ1 or TRGJ2. The J gene was not available in TCRdb and was assigned here by matching the DNA to germline segments. This CDR3 contains 10 residues. V shed 2 bases and J 8 bases; nucleotides not matched to a gene: 0. Germline CDR1 is GITISATS and CDR2 is ISYDGTV (reference sequence). Here the CDR3 reads CALWEDKKLF. In DNA form, the CDR3 reads TGTGCCTTGTGGGAGGATAAGAAACTCTTT.

The genes are TRGV9 and TRGJP. TCRdb does not report a J gene; here it was assigned by matching the DNA to germline references. The V segment lost 0 bases and the J segment 9 bases; nucleotides outside the gene matches: 5. Looked up from germline, CDR1 is GITISATS and CDR2 is ISYDGTV (reference sequence). CDR3 length equals 16 residues. The CDR3 coding sequence is TGTGCCTTGTGGGAGGTGCATCTGTTGGGCAAAAAAATCAAGGTATTT. This sequence encodes CALWEVHLLGKKIKVF.

This clone qualifies as hyperexpanded. The sample has other DNA sequences that encode this CDR3 too. The CDR3 DNA reads as TGTGCCTTGTGGGAGGTGCGAGAGTTGGGCAAAAAAATCAAGGTATTT. Its translation is CALWEVRELGKKIKVF. The rearrangement links TRGV9 to TRGJP. CDR1 is GITISATS, CDR2 ISYDGTV, per germline (reference sequence). V lost 0 bases and J lost 6; bases outside the gene matches: 2. CDR3 length: 16 residues.

The table lists this clone with a few counts. The rearrangement links TRGV9 to TRGJP. Per germline, CDR1 GITISATS and CDR2 ISYDGTV (reference sequence). The ends lost 0 bases at V and 6 bases at J; junction bases unmatched: 2. The CDR3 is made up of 16 amino acids. CDR3 sequence reads: CALWEVIELGKKIKVF. As DNA, the CDR3 is TGTGCCTTGTGGGAGGTGATAGAGTTGGGCAAAAAAATCAAGGTATTT.

Regarding this clone: This may arise from a read error, as a much more abundant clone is one base away. The chain recombines TRGV9 with TRGJP. No J segment appears in TCRdb, so it was assigned here by matching the sequence to germline. The germline gives CDR1 GITISATS, CDR2 ISYDGTV (reference sequence). The CDR3 consists of 16 residues. The CDR3 coding sequence is TGTGCCTTGTGGGGGGTGCAAGAGTTGGGCAAAAAAATCAAGGTATTT. Encoded protein: CALWGVQELGKKIKVF.

This clone was counted a single time. The sample has other DNA sequences that encode this CDR3 too. The rearrangement uses TRGV9 and TRGJP. TCRdb gives no J gene; it was assigned here by matching the DNA to germline. V trimming: 0 bases; J trimming: 4 bases; junction bases outside the gene matches: 3. Germline CDR1 and CDR2: GITISATS and ISYDGTV (reference sequence). The CDR3 sequence is 17 residues long. The CDR3 loop is CALWEVRQELGKKIKVF. CDR3 DNA sequence: TGTGCCTTGTGGGAGGTGCGACAAGAGTTGGGCAAAAAAATCAAGGTATTT.

This clone is classed as large. Other DNA sequences of this sample code for an identical CDR3. The V gene is TRGV9, the J gene TRGJP. The J gene, missing from TCRdb, was assigned here through DNA to germline matching. In germline, CDR1 is GITISATS, CDR2 ISYDGTV (reference sequence). CDR3 length: 15 amino acids. Trimming removed 2 bases from V and 5 bases from J; junction bases left unmatched: 0. The CDR3 loop reads CALWEEELGKKIKVF. For the CDR3, the DNA is TGTGCCTTGTGGGAGGAAGAGTTGGGCAAAAAAATCAAGGTATTT.

Notes on this clone: The germline gene is not matched at one end of the junction; a read error may be the cause. The J gene is TRGJP, the V gene TRGV9. The J gene, absent from TCRdb, was called here by matching the DNA to germline. Germline CDR1 reads GITISATS; CDR2 reads ISYDGTV (reference sequence). The CDR3 consists of 16 residues. The CDR3 DNA follows: TGTGCCTTGTGGGAGGATAGGGAGTTGGGCAAAAAAAACAAGGTATTT. This gives the protein CALWEDRELGKKNKVF.

This clone was recorded only once. A much larger clone is a single base away; this may be a read error. Additional DNA sequences in this sample encode the identical CDR3. The chain has TRGV9 and TRGJP. TCRdb carries no J gene annotation; the J gene was assigned here by matching the DNA with germline. Per the germline V gene, CDR1 is GITISATS and CDR2 is ISYDGTV (reference sequence). V was pared by 4 bases and J by 4 bases, with 1 base of the junction left unmatched. This CDR3 region has 15 residues. This CDR3 is CALWEQELGKKIKVF. DNA for the CDR3: TGTGCCTTGTGGGAACAAGAGTTGGGCAAAAAAATCAAGGTATTT.

TRGV9 is the V gene, and the J gene was not called. The CDR3 is made up of 16 amino acids. Germline V gene sequence: CDR1 GITISATS, CDR2 ISYDGTV (reference sequence). This chain's CDR3 is CALWEVRELGKKINVF. The CDR3 DNA follows: TGTGCCTTGTGGGAGGTGCGGGAGTTGGGCAAAAAAATAAATGTATTT.

A word on this clone: Compared with germline, one end of the junction differs, possibly owing to a read error. The chain carries TRGV9 and TRGJP. TCRdb records no J gene; here it was assigned by comparing the DNA to germline. Germline assignment: CDR1 GITISATS and CDR2 ISYDGTV (reference sequence). The CDR3 has 16 amino acids. CDR3 sequence: CALWALQEWGKKIKVF. CDR3 coding DNA: TGTGCCTTGTGGGCGTTGCAAGAGTGGGGCAAAAAAATCAAGGTATTT.